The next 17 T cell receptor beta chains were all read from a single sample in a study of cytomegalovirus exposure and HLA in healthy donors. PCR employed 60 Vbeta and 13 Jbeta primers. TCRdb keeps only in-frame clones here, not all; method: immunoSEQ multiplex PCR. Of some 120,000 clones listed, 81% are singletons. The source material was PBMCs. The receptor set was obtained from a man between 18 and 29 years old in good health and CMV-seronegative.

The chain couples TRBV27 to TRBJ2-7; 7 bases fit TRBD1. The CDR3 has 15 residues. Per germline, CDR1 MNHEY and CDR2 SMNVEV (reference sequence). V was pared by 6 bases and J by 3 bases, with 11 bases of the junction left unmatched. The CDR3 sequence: CASSQPGQRNYEQYF. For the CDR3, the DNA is TGTGCCAGCAGCCAGCCGGGACAGAGAAACTACGAGCAGTACTTC.

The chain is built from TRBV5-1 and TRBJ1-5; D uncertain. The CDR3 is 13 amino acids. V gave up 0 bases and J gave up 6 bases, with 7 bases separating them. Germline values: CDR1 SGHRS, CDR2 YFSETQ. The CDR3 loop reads CASSLGSFQPQHF. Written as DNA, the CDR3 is TGCGCCAGCAGCTTGGGGAGTTTTCAGCCCCAGCATTTT. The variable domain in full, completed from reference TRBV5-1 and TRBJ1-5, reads KAGVTQTPRYLIKTRGQQVTLSCSPISGHRSVSWYQQTPGQGLQFLFEYFSETQRNKGNFPGRFSGRQFSNSRSEMNVSTLELGDSALYLCASSLGSFQPQHFGDGTRLSIL.

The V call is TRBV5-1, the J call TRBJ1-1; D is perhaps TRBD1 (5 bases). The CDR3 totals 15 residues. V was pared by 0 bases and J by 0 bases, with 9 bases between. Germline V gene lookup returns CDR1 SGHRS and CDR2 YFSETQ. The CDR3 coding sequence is TGCGCCAGCAGCTTGGTGGCAGGGCTGAACACTGAAGCTTTCTTT. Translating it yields CASSLVAGLNTEAFF.

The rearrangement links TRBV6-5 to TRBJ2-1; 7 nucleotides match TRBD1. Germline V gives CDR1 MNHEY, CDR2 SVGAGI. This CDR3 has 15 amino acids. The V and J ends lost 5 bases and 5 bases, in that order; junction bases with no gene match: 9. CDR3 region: CASSQSRTGHNEQFF. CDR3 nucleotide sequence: TGTGCCAGCAGTCAAAGTAGGACAGGCCACAATGAGCAGTTCTTC.

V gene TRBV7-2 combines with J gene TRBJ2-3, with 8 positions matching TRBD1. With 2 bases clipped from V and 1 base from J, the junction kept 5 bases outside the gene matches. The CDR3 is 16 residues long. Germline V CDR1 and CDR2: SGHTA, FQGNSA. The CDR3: CASSLLTGVGTDTQYF. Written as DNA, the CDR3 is TGTGCCAGCAGCTTACTGACAGGGGTGGGCACAGATACGCAGTATTTT.

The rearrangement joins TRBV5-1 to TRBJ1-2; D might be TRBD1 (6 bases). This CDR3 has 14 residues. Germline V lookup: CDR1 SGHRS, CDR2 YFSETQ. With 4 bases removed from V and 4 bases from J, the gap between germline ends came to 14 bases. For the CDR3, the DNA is TGCGCCAGCAGCGTTAAGGGGGAGGGCTATGGCTACACCTTC. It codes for CASSVKGEGYGYTF.

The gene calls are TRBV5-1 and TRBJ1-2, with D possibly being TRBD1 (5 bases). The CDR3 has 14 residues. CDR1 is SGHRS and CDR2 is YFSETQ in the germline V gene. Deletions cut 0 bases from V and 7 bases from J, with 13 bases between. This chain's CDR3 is CASSLDQGLSGYTF. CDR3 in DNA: TGCGCCAGCAGCTTGGACCAGGGTCTCTCTGGCTACACCTTC.

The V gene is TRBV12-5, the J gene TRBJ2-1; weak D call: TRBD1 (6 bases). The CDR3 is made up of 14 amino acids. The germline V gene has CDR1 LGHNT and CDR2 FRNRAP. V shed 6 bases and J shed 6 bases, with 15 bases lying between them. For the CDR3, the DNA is TGTGCTAGTGGCCCGGACAGCTCGGCCAATGAGCAGTTCTTC. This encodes CASGPDSSANEQFF.

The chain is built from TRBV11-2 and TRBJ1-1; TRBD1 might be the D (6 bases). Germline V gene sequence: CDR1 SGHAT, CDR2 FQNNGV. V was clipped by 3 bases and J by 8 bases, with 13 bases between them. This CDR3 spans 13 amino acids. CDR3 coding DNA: TGTGCCAGCAGCTTTACACAGGGTAAAGAAGCTTTCTTT. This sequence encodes CASSFTQGKEAFF.

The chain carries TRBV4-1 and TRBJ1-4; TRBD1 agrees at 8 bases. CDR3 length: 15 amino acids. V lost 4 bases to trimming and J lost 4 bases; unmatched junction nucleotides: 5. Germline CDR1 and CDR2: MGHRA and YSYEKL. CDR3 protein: CASSPGTGDNEKLFF. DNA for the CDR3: TGCGCCAGCAGCCCGGGGACAGGTGATAATGAAAAACTGTTTTTT.

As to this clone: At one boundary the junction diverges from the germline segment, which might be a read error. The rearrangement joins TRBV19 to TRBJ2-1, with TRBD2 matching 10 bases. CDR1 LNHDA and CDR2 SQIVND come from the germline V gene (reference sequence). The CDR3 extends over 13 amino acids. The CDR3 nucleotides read TGTGCCAGTAGCGCCGACAAAGCGGGGGGGGAGGTCTTC. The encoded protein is CASSADKAGGEVF.

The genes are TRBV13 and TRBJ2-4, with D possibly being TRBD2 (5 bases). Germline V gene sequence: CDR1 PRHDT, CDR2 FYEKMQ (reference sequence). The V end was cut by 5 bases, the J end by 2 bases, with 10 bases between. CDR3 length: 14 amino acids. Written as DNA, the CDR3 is TGTGCCAGCAGCAATAGGGAGTCCAAAAACATTCAGTACTTC. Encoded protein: CASSNRESKNIQYF. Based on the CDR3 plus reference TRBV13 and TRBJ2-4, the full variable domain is AAGVIQSPRHLIKEKRETATLKCYPIPRHDTVYWYQQGPGQDPQFLISFYEKMQSDKGSIPDRFSAQQFSDYHSELNMSSLELGDSALYFCASSNRESKNIQYFGAGTRLSVL.

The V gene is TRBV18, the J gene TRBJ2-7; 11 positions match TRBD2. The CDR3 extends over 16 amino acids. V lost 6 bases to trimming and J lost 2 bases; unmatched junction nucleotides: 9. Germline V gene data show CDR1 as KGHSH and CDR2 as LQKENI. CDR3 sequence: CASSSTSGGSTYEQYF. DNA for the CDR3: TGTGCCAGCTCCTCTACTAGCGGGGGTTCCACCTACGAGCAGTACTTC.

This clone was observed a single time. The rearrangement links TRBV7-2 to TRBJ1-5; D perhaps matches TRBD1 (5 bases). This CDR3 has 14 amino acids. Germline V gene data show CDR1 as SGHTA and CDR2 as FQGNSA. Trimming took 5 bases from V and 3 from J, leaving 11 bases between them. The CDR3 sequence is CASSLDRLNQPQHF. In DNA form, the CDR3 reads TGTGCCAGCAGCCTCGACAGACTCAATCAGCCCCAGCATTTT.

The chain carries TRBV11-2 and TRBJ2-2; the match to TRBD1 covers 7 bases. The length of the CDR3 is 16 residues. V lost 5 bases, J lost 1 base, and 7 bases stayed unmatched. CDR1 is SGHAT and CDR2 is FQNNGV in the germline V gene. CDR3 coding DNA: TGTGCCAGCAGCGCCCTCCGGACAGGGAACACCGGGGAGCTGTTTTTT. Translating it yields CASSALRTGNTGELFF.

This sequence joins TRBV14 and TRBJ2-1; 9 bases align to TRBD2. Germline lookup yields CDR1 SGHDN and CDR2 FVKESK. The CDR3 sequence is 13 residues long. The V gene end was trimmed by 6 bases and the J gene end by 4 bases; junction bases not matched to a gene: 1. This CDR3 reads CASRAGGYNEQFF. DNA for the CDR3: TGTGCCAGCAGAGCGGGGGGATACAATGAGCAGTTCTTC.

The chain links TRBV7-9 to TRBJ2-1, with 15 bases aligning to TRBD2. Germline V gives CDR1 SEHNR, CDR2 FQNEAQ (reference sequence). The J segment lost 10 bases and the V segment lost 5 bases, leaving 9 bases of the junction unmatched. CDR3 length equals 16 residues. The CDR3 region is CASSHGTSGGPGEQFF. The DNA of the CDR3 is TGTGCCAGCAGCCACGGGACTAGCGGGGGGCCAGGGGAGCAGTTCTTC.